Each of the 5 T cell receptor beta chains below was sequenced from the same sample in a study of shared clonotypes between healthy human individuals (dated by TCRdb to the early 2020s). Receptors were amplified or captured by the immunoSEQ multiplex PCR assay. TCRdb took over this immuneACCESS table, retaining in-frame rearrangements with V and J assigned. Such tables are incomplete; in checked studies, under half of the missing clones stem from an unresolved V gene, and the remainder is unexplained. The sample includes millions of clones, with 85% to 95% observed a single time. 0.13% of the sample goes to the ten largest clones. Sequencing was performed on naive CD4+ T cells sorted from blood. The cell subset or site tag for this specimen amounts to: CD45RA+ positively selected. These receptors all stem from a man younger than 35 in good health.

The chain is built from TRBV30 and TRBJ2-3; 8 bases are shared with TRBD1. The CDR3 is 15 residues long. Trimming took 5 bases from V and 2 from J; bases not matched to a gene: 9. Germline assignment: CDR1 GTSNPN and CDR2 SVGIG (reference sequence). This CDR3 reads CAWGEGQVDTDTQYF. DNA of the CDR3: TGTGCCTGGGGTGAGGGACAGGTCGACACAGATACGCAGTATTTT.

Comment on this clone: One base away lies a much larger clone, so this may be a sequencing read error. The sample contains more than one DNA sequence encoding this CDR3. The chain links TRBV2 to TRBJ2-7; D not certain. V lost 5 bases to trimming and J lost 0 bases, with 2 bases between them. The CDR3 extends over 11 amino acids. The germline gives CDR1 SNHLY, CDR2 FYNNEI. The DNA of the CDR3 is TGTGCCAGCAGTTTCTCCTACGAGCAGTACTTC. It specifies CASSFSYEQYF.

The genes are TRBV4-3 and TRBJ2-2; 10 bases map to TRBD2. The CDR3 contains 16 residues. Germline V lookup: CDR1 LGHNA, CDR2 YSLEER. The ends lost 0 bases at V and 6 bases at J; junction bases unmatched: 4. CDR3 in DNA: TGCGCCAGCAGCCAAGATCCACTAGCGGGGCCCGGGGAGCTGTTTTTT. Protein sequence: CASSQDPLAGPGELFF.

The chain joins TRBV6-5 to TRBJ2-7; TRBD1 or TRBD2 may be the D gene (5 bases each). Trimming removed 2 bases at V and 2 bases at J, with 16 bases between. CDR3 size: 16 residues. Germline CDR1 is MNHEY and CDR2 is SVGAGI. The CDR3 region is CASSYLSGTVPYEQYF. Written as DNA, the CDR3 is TGTGCCAGCAGTTACCTTTCCGGGACCGTCCCCTACGAGCAGTACTTC.

V and J are TRBV9 and TRBJ1-2, with D possibly matching TRBD1 (5 bases). V was pared by 0 bases and J by 10 bases, with 13 bases between. This CDR3 is built from 13 residues. Germline CDR1 and CDR2: SGDLS and YYNGEE. The CDR3 DNA sequence: TGTGCCAGCAGCGTAGCGAGCTGGGGGGACTACACCTTC. It codes for CASSVASWGDYTF.